Following are 12 T cell receptor beta chains from one sample sequenced in a study of shared clonotypes between healthy human individuals. Data came from immunoSEQ multiplex PCR; TCRdb stores just in-frame clones and leaves some out. Found here are about 1 million clones, about 75% of them singletons; the top ten hold approximately 1.5%. Material for sequencing was memory CD4+ T cells sorted from blood. Subset specified: CD45RA-negative fraction. Source of these receptors: a man in his late teens or twenties in good health.

This clone has a single count. The same CDR3 also results from other DNA sequences found in this sample. The V and J genes are TRBV2 and TRBJ2-5; maybe TRBD1 (6 bases). V shed 7 bases and J shed 1 base, with 13 bases lying between them. This CDR3 has 14 residues. Per germline, CDR1 SNHLY and CDR2 FYNNEI. This CDR3 reads CASKLTGFQETQYF. As DNA, the CDR3 is TGTGCCAGCAAGCTAACAGGGTTCCAAGAGACCCAGTACTTC. Looking up the rest from reference TRBV2 and TRBJ2-5 gives the full variable domain: EPEVTQTPSHQVTQMGQEVILRCVPISNHLYFYWYRQILGQKVEFLVSFYNNEISEKSEIFDDQFSVERPDGSNFTLKIRSTKLEDSAMYFCASKLTGFQETQYFGPGTRLLVL.

The J gene is TRBJ1-1, the V gene TRBV10-3; D is unresolved. In germline, CDR1 is ENHRY, CDR2 SYGVKD. V dropped 10 bases and J dropped 2 bases, with 11 bases sitting between them. This CDR3 is 12 amino acids long. The CDR3 loop is CATAPLNTEAFF. CDR3 coding DNA: TGTGCCACCGCCCCCCTAAACACTGAAGCTTTCTTT.

This clone appeared a single time. A far larger clone differs by one base, so this is likely a read error. The rearrangement links TRBV28 to TRBJ1-2; D is uncertain. Germline lookup yields CDR1 MDHEN and CDR2 SYDVKM. V lost 5 bases, J lost 7 bases, and 11 bases lay in between. There are 12 residues in the CDR3. In DNA, the CDR3 is TGTGCCAGCAGTATAATGGGAGGTGGCTACACCTTC. As protein: CASSIMGGGYTF.

The rearrangement joins TRBV6-5 to TRBJ2-3, with 9 nucleotides matching TRBD1. Germline V gene sequence: CDR1 MNHEY, CDR2 SVGAGI. With 6 bases clipped from V and 5 bases from J, the junction kept 9 bases outside the gene matches. The length of the CDR3 is 15 residues. In DNA form, the CDR3 reads TGTGCCAGCAGCCAACAGGGGGCGAAGGGAGATACGCAGTATTTT. This translates into CASSQQGAKGDTQYF.

V gene TRBV19 combines with J gene TRBJ2-7; D remains ambiguous. Trimming left V 3 bases short and J 1 base short, with 7 bases between. Germline CDR1 is LNHDA and CDR2 is SQIVND (reference sequence). This CDR3 is 13 amino acids long. CDR3 sequence: CASSMYVSYEQYF. CDR3 coding DNA: TGTGCCAGTAGTATGTACGTATCCTACGAGCAGTACTTC.

V is TRBV27 and J is TRBJ2-3; either TRBD1 or TRBD2 may fit D (5 bases each). The V end lost 2 bases, the J end lost 6 bases, and 12 bases lay between the germline ends. Germline V gene sequence: CDR1 MNHEY, CDR2 SMNVEV (reference sequence). This CDR3 comprises 14 residues. The CDR3 is CASSLRGPHDTQYF. For the CDR3, the DNA is TGTGCCAGCAGTTTAAGGGGACCCCACGATACGCAGTATTTT.

J is TRBJ1-4 and V is TRBV7-9; no clear D gene. The CDR3 sequence is 16 residues long. CDR1 and CDR2 (germline): SEHNR, FQNEAQ (reference sequence). V lost 1 base to trimming and J lost 0 bases, with 9 bases between them. The chain's CDR3 is CASSLGRQATNEKLFF. The DNA for the CDR3 is TGTGCCAGCAGCTTAGGACGGCAAGCAACTAATGAAAAACTGTTTTTT.

The V call is TRBV4-1, the J call TRBJ1-3, with D unclear. The V end lost 9 bases, the J end lost 0 bases, and 9 bases lay between the germline ends. Germline CDR1 reads MGHRA; CDR2 reads YSYEKL. The length of the CDR3 is 13 residues. The CDR3, as DNA: TGCGCCAGTAGCAGGACCTCTGGAAACACCATATATTTT. Translated: CASSRTSGNTIYF.

Comment on this clone: A single base separates this from a much larger clone, so it may be a read error. Other nucleotide sequences in the sample specify the same CDR3. This chain joins TRBV5-1 and TRBJ1-1; unclear D gene. V was clipped by 4 bases and J by 2 bases, with 3 bases between them. CDR1 SGHRS and CDR2 YFSETQ come from the germline V gene. CDR3 length equals 11 residues. CDR3 nucleotides: TGCGCCAGCAGCCAAAACACTGAAGCTTTCTTT. It codes for CASSQNTEAFF.

This chain uses TRBV27 with TRBJ1-2; possible D gene TRBD1, 5 bases. V lost 4 bases and J 8 bases, leaving 11 bases between the germline ends. This CDR3 has 12 amino acids. Germline values: CDR1 MNHEY, CDR2 SMNVEV (reference sequence). The DNA of the CDR3 is TGTGCCAGCAGTTCGGCGGGGGAGGGCTACACCTTC. This codes for CASSSAGEGYTF.

This chain connects TRBV5-1 to TRBJ1-1; D remains unclear. This CDR3 has 15 residues. Looked up from germline, CDR1 is SGHRS and CDR2 is YFSETQ. V was cut by 0 bases and J by 5 bases, with 14 bases left in between. This chain's CDR3 is CASSLESWGGTEAFF. In DNA form, the CDR3 reads TGCGCCAGCAGCTTGGAGTCTTGGGGAGGGACTGAAGCTTTCTTT.

The table lists this clone with a few counts. The rearrangement links TRBV10-3 to TRBJ1-5; D gene unclear. The germline V gene encodes CDR1 ENHRY and CDR2 SYGVKD. The CDR3 contains 15 residues. The V end was cut by 0 bases, the J end by 1 base, with 7 bases between. The CDR3 DNA follows: TGTGCCATCAGTGAGTCTACGGTGAGCAATCAGCCCCAGCATTTT. Its protein product is CAISESTVSNQPQHF.